These 14 T cell receptor beta chains were all obtained from the same sample, sequenced in a study of cytomegalovirus exposure and HLA in healthy donors. Assay used: immunoSEQ multiplex PCR; TCRdb lists only in-frame clones, some missing. The data contain 110,000 or so clones, more than 90% of them singletons. The specimen sequenced was PBMCs. The receptors here all came from a woman aged 18-29 years in good health and CMV-seronegative.

The chain couples TRBV5-4 to TRBJ1-4; 10 bases agree with TRBD1. Germline CDR1 and CDR2: SGHNT and YYREEE (reference sequence). The CDR3 spans 16 residues. V shed 4 bases, J shed 7 bases, and the junction held 10 bases outside the gene matches. This chain's CDR3 is CASSGPSTGGVEKLFF. The CDR3 bases are TGTGCCAGCAGCGGACCCTCGACAGGGGGCGTTGAAAAACTGTTTTTT.

The chain joins TRBV9 to TRBJ2-1; 7 nucleotides agree with TRBD2. Germline V gene lookup returns CDR1 SGDLS and CDR2 YYNGEE. This CDR3 region has 15 residues. V was clipped by 2 bases and J by 4 bases; unmatched bases: 6. CDR3 loop: CASSVGLAEYNEQFF. CDR3 nucleotides: TGTGCCAGCAGCGTCGGGCTAGCGGAGTACAATGAGCAGTTCTTC.

The chain recombines TRBV7-2 with TRBJ2-3, with 7 bases that match TRBD1. Looked up from germline, CDR1 is SGHTA and CDR2 is FQGNSA. This CDR3 has 15 amino acids. Trimming removed 5 bases from V and 0 bases from J; junction bases left unmatched: 5. CDR3 in DNA: TGTGCCAGCAGCCAAAGGGGGCGAAGCACAGATACGCAGTATTTT. This codes for CASSQRGRSTDTQYF.

The gene calls are TRBV5-1 and TRBJ2-7; 7 nucleotides align to TRBD1. V lost 4 bases, J lost 3 bases, and 1 base stayed unmatched. Germline CDR1 SGHRS, CDR2 YFSETQ. The CDR3 is made up of 12 amino acids. DNA for the CDR3: TGCGCCAGCAGCGGGGACAGCTACGAGCAGTACTTC. Translated: CASSGDSYEQYF.

The rearrangement links TRBV28 to TRBJ2-3, with 7 nucleotides matching TRBD1. Per the germline V gene, CDR1 is MDHEN and CDR2 is SYDVKM. The CDR3 sequence is 14 residues long. V lost 2 bases, J lost 4 bases, and 3 bases stayed unmatched. The CDR3 here is CASSLRQGADTQYF. The CDR3 region has the DNA TGTGCCAGCAGTTTAAGGCAGGGGGCAGATACGCAGTATTTT.

This chain links TRBV6-5 with TRBJ1-2, with 9 bases matching TRBD1. The CDR3 runs 15 residues. Germline trimming cut 4 bases from V and 2 bases from J; bases unmatched to any gene: 5. Germline V gene data show CDR1 as MNHEY and CDR2 as SVGAGI. The CDR3 sequence is CASSWEGQGNYGYTF. DNA for the CDR3: TGTGCCAGCAGTTGGGAGGGACAGGGCAACTATGGCTACACCTTC.

The CDR3 here is CASSPAWSNTEAFF. CDR3 in DNA: TGTGCCAGCTCACCGGCCTGGTCGAACACTGAAGCTTTCTTT. The V and J genes are TRBV18 and TRBJ1-1, with D unresolved. The CDR3 totals 14 residues. Looked up from germline, CDR1 is KGHSH and CDR2 is LQKENI. Trimming cost V 3 bases and J 1 base, with 9 bases left between them.

V usage is TRBV7-2 and J usage is TRBJ2-7; D possibly corresponds to TRBD1 (5 bases). This CDR3 is 14 amino acids long. CDR1 is SGHTA and CDR2 is FQGNSA in the germline V gene. Trimming left V 4 bases short and J 4 bases short, with 14 bases between. The CDR3 reads CASSSSQTAYEQYF. CDR3 coding DNA: TGTGCCAGCAGCTCATCCCAGACAGCGTACGAGCAGTACTTC.

The rearrangement uses TRBV30 and TRBJ2-2, with D possibly being TRBD2 (5 bases). Germline CDR1 is GTSNPN and CDR2 is SVGIG (reference sequence). The ends were cut back, 5 bases at V and 1 base at J, with 8 bases in the middle. The CDR3 covers 13 residues. The CDR3 region has the DNA TGTGCCTGGTCGGGGATGAACACCGGGGAGCTGTTTTTT. As protein: CAWSGMNTGELFF. The full variable domain, rest sourced from reference TRBV30 and TRBJ2-2, is SQTIHQWPATLVQPVGSPLSLECTVEGTSNPNLYWYRQAAGRGLQLLFYSVGIGQISSEVPQNLSASRPQDRQFILSSKKLLLSDSGFYLCAWSGMNTGELFFGEGSRLTVL.

V gene TRBV2 combines with J gene TRBJ1-6; no reliable D call. Germline-derived CDR1 and CDR2 are SNHLY and FYNNEI. Trimming shortened V by 7 bases and J by 7 bases, and 17 bases separated the two germline ends. CDR3 length equals 15 residues. The CDR3 sequence is CASTNLLMRNSPLHF. Written as DNA, the CDR3 is TGTGCCAGCACCAACCTCCTAATGCGCAATTCACCCCTCCACTTT.

The V gene is TRBV5-1, the J gene TRBJ2-2; possible D gene TRBD2, 5 bases. V gave up 2 bases and J gave up 2 bases, with 16 bases separating them. CDR3 length: 17 amino acids. CDR1 and CDR2 from the germline V gene are SGHRS and YFSETQ. CDR3 DNA: TGCGCCAGCAGCTTCGGGTACTCGGGGTACAACACCGGGGAGCTGTTTTTT. Translated, it gives CASSFGYSGYNTGELFF.

This sequence joins TRBV15 and TRBJ1-4; D gene uncertain. CDR3 size: 13 residues. Trimming removed 3 bases from V and 8 bases from J, with 10 bases in between. CDR1 and CDR2 from the germline V gene are LNHNV and YYDKDF (reference sequence). CDR3 protein: CATSRVGSEKLFF. Written as DNA, the CDR3 is TGTGCCACCAGCAGGGTGGGTAGCGAAAAACTGTTTTTT. Using reference TRBV15 and TRBJ1-4 for the parts outside the CDR3, the full variable domain is DAMVIQNPRYQVTQFGKPVTLSCSQTLNHNVMYWYQQKSSQAPKLLFHYYDKDFNNEADTPDNFQSRRPNTSFCFLDIRSPGLGDTAMYLCATSRVGSEKLFFGSGTQLSVL.

The chain has TRBV27 and TRBJ2-3; 14 nucleotides match TRBD2. Germline CDR1 and CDR2: MNHEY and SMNVEV (reference sequence). There are 16 residues in the CDR3. Unmatched junction bases numbered 4, after V lost 4 bases and J lost 4 bases. CDR3 amino acids: CASSSLGLAGADTQYF. CDR3 bases: TGTGCCAGCAGTTCCCTGGGACTAGCGGGGGCAGATACGCAGTATTTT.

V usage is TRBV5-4 and J usage is TRBJ2-3; TRBD2 aligns across 14 bases. The CDR3 covers 16 residues. V shed 4 bases, J shed 6 bases, and the junction held 7 bases outside the gene matches. CDR1 is SGHNT, CDR2 YYREEE, per germline (reference sequence). The CDR3: CASSPGLAGGEDTQYF. DNA of the CDR3: TGTGCCAGCAGCCCCGGACTAGCGGGGGGCGAGGATACGCAGTATTTT.